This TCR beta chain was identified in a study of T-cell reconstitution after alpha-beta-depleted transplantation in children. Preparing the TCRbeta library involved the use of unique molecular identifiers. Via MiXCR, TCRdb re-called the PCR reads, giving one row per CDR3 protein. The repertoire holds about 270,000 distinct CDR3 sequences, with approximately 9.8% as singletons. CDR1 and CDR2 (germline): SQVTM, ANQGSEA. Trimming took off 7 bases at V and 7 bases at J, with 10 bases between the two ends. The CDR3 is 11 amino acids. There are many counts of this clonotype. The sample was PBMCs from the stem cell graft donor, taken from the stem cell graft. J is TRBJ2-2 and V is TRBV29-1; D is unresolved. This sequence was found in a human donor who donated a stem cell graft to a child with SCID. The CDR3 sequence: CSAGRGGELFF. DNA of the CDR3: TGCAGCGCTGGCCGTGGCGGGGAGCTGTTTTTT.